This TCR beta chain was identified during a study of blood T cell repertoires in COVID-19. Looking at the study overall: Samples representing acute and convalescent COVID-19 were sourced from the United States, Italy and Spain. The cDNA or gDNA used as material had been derived from T cells, B-cell-depleted T cells, or PBMCs.

In the authors' workflow: Amplification of reference gene primers was used by the study to estimate nucleated cell counts. TCRdb keeps only in-frame clones here, not all; method: immunoSEQ multiplex PCR. The V and J calls and clone size were taken over from that table, and D and trimming were inferred from the DNA. The table has approximately 210,000 clones, around 89% seen once. The CDR3 loop spans 12 amino acids. CDR1 is KGHDR, CDR2 SFDVKD, per germline. V lost 4 bases and J 9 bases, leaving 11 bases between the germline ends. The TCR was taken from a woman aged 40-49 years with acute or convalescent COVID-19. Sequencing was carried out using peripheral blood. The gene calls are TRBV24-1 and TRBJ2-5, with a weak D call TRBD2 (6 bases). The CDR3 DNA sequence: TGTGCCACCAGTGACCCCTGGGGGGCCCAGTACTTC. Translated: CATSDPWGAQYF.